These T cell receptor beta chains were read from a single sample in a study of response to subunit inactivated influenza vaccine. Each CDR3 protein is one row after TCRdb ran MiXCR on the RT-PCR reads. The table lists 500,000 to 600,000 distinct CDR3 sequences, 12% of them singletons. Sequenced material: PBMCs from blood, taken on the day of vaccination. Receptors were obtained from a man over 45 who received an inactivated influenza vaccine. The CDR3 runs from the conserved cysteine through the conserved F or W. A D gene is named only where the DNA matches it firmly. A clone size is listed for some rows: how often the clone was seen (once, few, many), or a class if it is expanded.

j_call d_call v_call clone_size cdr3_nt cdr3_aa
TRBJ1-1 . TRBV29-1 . TGCAGCGTTGAGTCAGGGGAAACTGAAGCTTTCTTT CSVESGETEAFF
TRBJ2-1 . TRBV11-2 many TGTGCCAGCAGCTTAGAAAGGCTGCAAAATGAGCAGTTCTTC CASSLERLQNEQFF
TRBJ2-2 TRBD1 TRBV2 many TGTGCCATTTTGACAGGGGGCTACACCGGGGAGCTGTTTTTT CAILTGGYTGELFF
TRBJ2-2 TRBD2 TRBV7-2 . TGTGCCAGCAGCTTACAGCGGGGAGTCGGGGAGCTGTTTTTT CASSLQRGVGELFF
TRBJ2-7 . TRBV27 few TGTGCCAGCAGCCTACAGTTCCCATCGGCGGGACGGCCATACGAGCAGTACTTC CASSLQFPSAGRPYEQYF
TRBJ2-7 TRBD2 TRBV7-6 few TGTGCCAGCAGCTTCGTACTAGCGGGAGGGATCAGCGAGCAGTACTTC CASSFVLAGGISEQYF
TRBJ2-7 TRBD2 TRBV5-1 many TGCGCCAGCAGCCCTGCGGGAGGCAGCCTGATCGACGAGCAGTACTTC CASSPAGGSLIDEQYF
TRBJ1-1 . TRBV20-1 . TGCAGTGCCCGTCCCTTGGGGGACACTGAAGCTTTCTTT CSARPLGDTEAFF
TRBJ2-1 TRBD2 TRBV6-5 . TGTGCCAGCAGTTCGGCCGTAGCGGGGAACAATGAGCAGTTCTTC CASSSAVAGNNEQFF
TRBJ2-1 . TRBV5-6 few TGTGCCAGCAGCTTGAGTTCGGTCGAGAGCTCCTACAATGAGCAGTTCTTC CASSLSSVESSYNEQFF
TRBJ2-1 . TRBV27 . TGTGCCAGCAGTTTACTCCCCCTCTCCTACAATGAGCAGTTCTTC CASSLLPLSYNEQFF
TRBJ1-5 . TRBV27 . TGTGCCAGCAGTTCGGTCTCCTATAGCAATCAGCCCCAGCATTTT CASSSVSYSNQPQHF
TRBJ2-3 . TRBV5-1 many TGCGCCAGCAGCCCGGCGGGACAGTCCACGGTAGCAGATACGCAGTATTTT CASSPAGQSTVADTQYF
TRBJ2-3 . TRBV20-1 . TGCAGTGCTGCAACTAGGAACACAGATACGCAGTATTTT CSAATRNTDTQYF
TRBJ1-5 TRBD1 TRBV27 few TGTGCCAGCAGTGCACGACAGGGGGCTAGGGATCAGCCCCAGCATTTT CASSARQGARDQPQHF
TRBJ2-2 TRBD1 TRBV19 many TGTGCCAGTAGTAAGGGACAGCTAAACACCGGGGAGCTGTTTTTT CASSKGQLNTGELFF
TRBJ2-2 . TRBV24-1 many TGTGCCACCAGTGATATTTCTAGCAGCGTGGCCGGGGAGCTGTTTTTT CATSDISSSVAGELFF
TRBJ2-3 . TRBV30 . TGTGCCTGGAGTGTGCAGTCAGATACGCAGTATTTT CAWSVQSDTQYF
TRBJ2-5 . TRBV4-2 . TGTGCCAGCAGCCAAGGGGCTGACTCAGAGACCCAGTACTTC CASSQGADSETQYF
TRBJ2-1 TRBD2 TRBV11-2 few TGTGCCAGCAGCCACCCGGGACTAGCGGGAAAGCAGTTCTTC CASSHPGLAGKQFF
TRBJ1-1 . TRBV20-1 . TGCAGTGCCCAACAGGGGAACACTGAAGCTTTCTTT CSAQQGNTEAFF
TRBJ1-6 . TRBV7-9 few TGTGCCAGCAGTCGATTCCAATCACCCCTCCACTTT CASSRFQSPLHF
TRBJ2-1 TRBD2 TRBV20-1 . TGCTGTGCTACCCCCCTGGGGAGCGGGAGGACCTACAATGAGCAGTTCTTC CCATPLGSGRTYNEQFF
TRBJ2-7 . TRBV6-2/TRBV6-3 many TGTGCCAGCAGTTACTCGAGTGGGGTCCGATACGAGCAGTACTTC CASSYSSGVRYEQYF
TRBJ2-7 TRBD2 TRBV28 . TGTGCCAGCAGTTGGGGTGGACTAGCGGACACCTACGAGCAGTACTTC CASSWGGLADTYEQYF
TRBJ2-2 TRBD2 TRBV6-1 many TGTGCCAGCAATAGCGGGACTGCCACCGGGGAGCTGTTTTTT CASNSGTATGELFF
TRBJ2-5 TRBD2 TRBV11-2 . TGTGCCAGCAGCTCACCGGGACTAGCGGCGGGGGACACCCAGTACTTC CASSSPGLAAGDTQYF
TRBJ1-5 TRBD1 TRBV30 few TGTGCCTGGAGTGTACAGGGGGTTTATAGCAATCAGCCCCAGCATTTT CAWSVQGVYSNQPQHF
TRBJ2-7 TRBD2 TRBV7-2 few TGTGCCAGCAGCTTAACTAGCGGGACTCCATACGAGCAGTACTTC CASSLTSGTPYEQYF
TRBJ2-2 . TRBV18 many TGTGCCAGCTCCTTCGGGACACCGAACACCGGGGAGCTGTTTTTT CASSFGTPNTGELFF
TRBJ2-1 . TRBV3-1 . TGTGCCAGCCGGGGCTGGAATGAGCAGTTCTTC CASRGWNEQFF
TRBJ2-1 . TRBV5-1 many TGCGCCAGCAGCTTGGACTATTACAATGAGCAGTTCTTC CASSLDYYNEQFF
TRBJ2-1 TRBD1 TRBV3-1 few TGTGCCAGCAGCCCGACAGGGGGCATCTCCTACAATGAGCAGTTCTTC CASSPTGGISYNEQFF
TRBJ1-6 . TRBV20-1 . TGCAGTGCTGTCCCCTTAGCCGTGGATAATTCACCCCTCCACTTT CSAVPLAVDNSPLHF
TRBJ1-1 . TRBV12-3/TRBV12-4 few TGTGCCAGCAGTTTAAGGGGGGATGCCACTGAAGCTTTCTTT CASSLRGDATEAFF
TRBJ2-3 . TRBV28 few TGTGCCAGCAGTCCGGCGAACTCAGATACGCAGTATTTT CASSPANSDTQYF
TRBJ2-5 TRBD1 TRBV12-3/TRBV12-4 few TGTGCCAGCAGTTTCGACAGGGTAGTAGTAGAGACCCAGTACTTC CASSFDRVVVETQYF
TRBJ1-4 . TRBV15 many TGTGCCACCAGCAGAGGAGGAAGGGGGAAAGGTGAAAAACTGTTTTTT CATSRGGRGKGEKLFF
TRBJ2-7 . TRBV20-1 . TGCAGTGCGGGTATTGGGGAGTTCGGCGAGCAGTACTTC CSAGIGEFGEQYF
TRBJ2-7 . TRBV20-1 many TGCAGTGCTAGGTCGAGTGAATACGAGCAGTACTTC CSARSSEYEQYF
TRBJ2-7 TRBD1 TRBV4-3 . TGCGCCAGCAGTAACCGGGACAGGGCAAAGCAGTACTTC CASSNRDRAKQYF
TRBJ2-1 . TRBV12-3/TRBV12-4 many TGTGCCAGCAGCACCCCCACAGGTAGCTCCTACAATGAGCAGTTCTTC CASSTPTGSSYNEQFF
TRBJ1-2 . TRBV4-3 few TGCGCCAGCAGCCAAGATCTTCATGGGAACTATGGCTACACCTTC CASSQDLHGNYGYTF
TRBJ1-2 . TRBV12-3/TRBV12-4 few TGTGCCAGCAGTTTAGCGCTCGGAAGGGGAGATGGCTACACCTTC CASSLALGRGDGYTF
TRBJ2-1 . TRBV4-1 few TGCGCCAGCAGCCTTGGGACCACGGGATACAATGAGCAGTTCTTC CASSLGTTGYNEQFF
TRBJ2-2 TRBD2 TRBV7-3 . TGTGCCAGCAGCTCCAGCGGGGCTGCGAACACCGGGGAGCTGTTTTTT CASSSSGAANTGELFF
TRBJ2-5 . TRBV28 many TGTGCCAGCACGGAAAGGGAGACCCAGTACTTC CASTERETQYF
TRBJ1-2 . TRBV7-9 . TGTGCCAGCAGCTTTGCGGGGTTCTATGGCTACACCTTC CASSFAGFYGYTF
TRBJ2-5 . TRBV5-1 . TGCGCCAGCAGCTCGCCCGACAGGCTCAACCAAGAGACCCAGTACTTC CASSSPDRLNQETQYF
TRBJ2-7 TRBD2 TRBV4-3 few TGCGCCAGCAGCCAGGGGACTAGCGGGACCTACGAGCAGTACTTC CASSQGTSGTYEQYF
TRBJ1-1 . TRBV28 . TGTGCCAGCAGTTCCCCGCCCATGGGGGGGACTGAAGCTTTCTTT CASSSPPMGGTEAFF
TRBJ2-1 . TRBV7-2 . TGTGCCAGCAGCTTAGCGCTGTCGGGACTCTTAAATGGGGATGAGCAGTTCTTC CASSLALSGLLNGDEQFF
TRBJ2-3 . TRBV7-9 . TGTGCCAGCGACTTGGGGAACCTTCGCACAGATACGCAGTATTTT CASDLGNLRTDTQYF